This T cell receptor beta chain was retrieved from a study of identifying expanded T cells in peripheral blood. Broader study findings: Roughly 1.2 clones differed between technical replicates, versus roughly 17 and 20 over time. Roughly two-week clone count variance significantly increased as total template count grew.

The CDR3 runs 13 residues. J was trimmed by 4 bases and V by 2 bases; bases with no gene match: 1. The germline CDR1 and CDR2 sequences are MNHNY and SVGAGI (reference sequence). No infections or other immune events were documented during collection. There are a few counts of this clone. Antigen: not known. Profiled with immunoSEQ multiplex PCR; TCRdb holds only in-frame clones, not every one. The sample has 85,000 to 90,000 clones, approximately 84% seen once. Sequenced sample: blood. The chain carries TRBV6-6 and TRBJ2-7; 8 bases map to TRBD1. This receptor was identified in a person aged 18 to 75 in good health. CDR3 nucleotide sequence: TGTGCCAGCAGTTACGACAGGGGTTACGAGCAGTACTTC. Amino acid sequence: CASSYDRGYEQYF.